Listed below are T cell receptor beta chains from one sample, sequenced in a study of T cell changes during pregnancy in multiple sclerosis. Generated by immunoSEQ multiplex PCR, the TCRdb table keeps only in-frame clones and is missing some. Found here are some 71,000 clones, roughly 90% of them singletons; the top ten hold more than 1.3%. The sequences come from peripheral blood, collected in the third trimester of pregnancy. The receptors were gathered from a female donor with multiple sclerosis, enrolled in a pregnancy study. CDR3s include the opening cysteine and the closing phenylalanine or tryptophan. The order of the fields is V gene, D gene, J gene, clone size, CDR3 protein, CDR3 DNA. D genes are given only for firm matches. A row's size may be missing; if present it is once, few, many or a size class.

V gene: TRBV12-5; D gene: .; J gene: TRBJ1-4; clone size: .; CDR3 protein: CASGFLPNQEKLFF; CDR3 DNA: TGTGCTAGTGGTTTTCTGCCCAACCAGGAAAAACTGTTTTTT
V gene: TRBV9; D gene: TRBD2; J gene: TRBJ2-3; clone size: .; CDR3 protein: CASGWTSGAADTQYF; CDR3 DNA: TGTGCCAGCGGCTGGACTAGCGGGGCCGCGGATACGCAGTATTTT
V gene: TRBV7-2; D gene: .; J gene: TRBJ2-7; clone size: .; CDR3 protein: CASSSYYEQYF; CDR3 DNA: TGTGCCAGCAGCTCCTACTACGAGCAGTACTTC
V gene: TRBV19; D gene: .; J gene: TRBJ1-1; clone size: .; CDR3 protein: CASTLYGTLMNTEAFF; CDR3 DNA: TGTGCCAGTACCTTATACGGGACACTTATGAACACTGAAGCTTTCTTT
V gene: TRBV5-1; D gene: .; J gene: TRBJ1-6; clone size: .; CDR3 protein: CASSSGQIPFDSPLHF; CDR3 DNA: TGCGCCAGCAGCTCGGGACAAATTCCCTTCGATTCACCCCTCCACTTT
V gene: TRBV28; D gene: TRBD1; J gene: TRBJ1-1; clone size: .; CDR3 protein: CASSYLLGTATEAFF; CDR3 DNA: TGTGCCAGCAGTTACCTCCTTGGGACAGCCACTGAAGCTTTCTTT
V gene: TRBV19; D gene: .; J gene: TRBJ1-2; clone size: .; CDR3 protein: CASLKPGHRSYGYTF; CDR3 DNA: TGTGCCAGCCTTAAACCGGGACACCGGAGCTATGGCTACACCTTC
V gene: TRBV9; D gene: TRBD1; J gene: TRBJ2-6; clone size: .; CDR3 protein: CASSVGWGGTGSSGANVLTF; CDR3 DNA: TGTGCCAGCAGCGTAGGCTGGGGTGGGACAGGAAGCTCTGGGGCCAACGTCCTGACTTTC
V gene: TRBV30; D gene: TRBD1; J gene: TRBJ2-7; clone size: .; CDR3 protein: CACKQGLAYEQYF; CDR3 DNA: TGTGCCTGCAAACAGGGGTTAGCGTACGAGCAGTACTTC
V gene: TRBV7-6; D gene: TRBD2; J gene: TRBJ2-1; clone size: once; CDR3 protein: CASSLEGGREGRDYNEQFF; CDR3 DNA: TGTGCCAGCAGCTTAGAGGGGGGTCGGGAGGGGCGGGATTACAATGAGCAGTTCTTC
V gene: TRBV10-3; D gene: TRBD1; J gene: TRBJ1-2; clone size: .; CDR3 protein: CAISEPKQGADGYTF; CDR3 DNA: TGTGCCATCAGTGAGCCAAAACAGGGGGCCGATGGCTACACCTTC
V gene: TRBV28; D gene: .; J gene: TRBJ2-7; clone size: .; CDR3 protein: CASLGNYEQYF; CDR3 DNA: TGTGCCAGCCTCGGGAACTACGAGCAGTACTTC
V gene: TRBV9; D gene: .; J gene: TRBJ1-2; clone size: .; CDR3 protein: CASSDPTSRSNYYGYTF; CDR3 DNA: TGTGCCAGCAGCGACCCTACTAGCCGGAGTAATTACTATGGCTACACCTTC
V gene: TRBV19; D gene: TRBD1; J gene: TRBJ1-1; clone size: .; CDR3 protein: CASRGGQEGSQDTEAFF; CDR3 DNA: TGTGCCAGTAGAGGGGGCCAGGAGGGGTCTCAAGACACTGAAGCTTTCTTT
V gene: TRBV7-6; D gene: TRBD2; J gene: TRBJ2-3; clone size: .; CDR3 protein: CASTQGGYRTDTQYF; CDR3 DNA: TGTGCCAGCACCCAGGGAGGGTATCGCACAGATACGCAGTATTTT
V gene: TRBV7-2; D gene: TRBD1; J gene: TRBJ2-2; clone size: .; CDR3 protein: CASSLASGRGYTGELFF; CDR3 DNA: TGTGCCAGCAGCTTAGCGTCGGGCAGGGGGTACACCGGGGAGCTGTTTTTT
V gene: TRBV5-1; D gene: .; J gene: TRBJ2-3; clone size: .; CDR3 protein: CASSLFGPSTDTQYF; CDR3 DNA: TGCGCCAGCAGCTTGTTTGGGCCGTCCACAGATACGCAGTATTTT
V gene: TRBV7-9; D gene: .; J gene: TRBJ1-1; clone size: .; CDR3 protein: CASSRSASWTPPMNTEAFF; CDR3 DNA: TGTGCCAGCAGCCGTTCAGCTTCGTGGACACCGCCCATGAACACTGAAGCTTTCTTT
V gene: TRBV7-2; D gene: .; J gene: TRBJ1-5; clone size: .; CDR3 protein: CASSFRGGVNQPQHF; CDR3 DNA: TGTGCCAGCAGCTTCCGCGGGGGCGTCAATCAGCCCCAGCATTTT
V gene: TRBV28; D gene: .; J gene: TRBJ1-2; clone size: once; CDR3 protein: CASSFAVNYGYTF; CDR3 DNA: TGTGCCAGCAGTTTCGCGGTTAACTATGGCTACACCTTC
V gene: TRBV18; D gene: TRBD1; J gene: TRBJ2-7; clone size: .; CDR3 protein: CASSPGTGYSYEQYF; CDR3 DNA: TGTGCCAGCTCACCCGGGACAGGGTATTCCTACGAGCAGTACTTC
V gene: TRBV2; D gene: TRBD1; J gene: TRBJ1-2; clone size: .; CDR3 protein: CASSEARGGGYTF; CDR3 DNA: TGTGCCAGCAGTGAAGCGCGAGGGGGCGGCTACACCTTC
V gene: TRBV2; D gene: .; J gene: TRBJ2-2; clone size: .; CDR3 protein: CASSDSPNTGELFF; CDR3 DNA: TGTGCCAGCAGTGATAGTCCCAACACCGGGGAGTTGTTTTTT
V gene: TRBV2; D gene: TRBD1; J gene: TRBJ1-6; clone size: .; CDR3 protein: CASRKDRADSPLHF; CDR3 DNA: TGTGCCAGCAGAAAGGACAGGGCGGATTCACCCCTCCACTTT